This is a list of T cell receptor beta chains from one sample in a study of T-cell memory formation after mild COVID-19. A single record per CDR3 protein comes from TCRdb applying MiXCR to the 5' RACE reads. The data show 300,000 to 350,000 distinct CDR3 sequences, about 13% seen once. Sequences were obtained from PBMCs or a T cell subset sorted from them (not recorded which). The receptors stem from a man aged 18 to 30 who had mild COVID-19 (a few samples of this study predate the infection). Cell type and time point are not known. The CDR3 runs from the conserved cysteine through the conserved F or W. Fields, in order: J gene, V gene, CDR3 protein.

j_gene: TRBJ2-3; v_gene: TRBV7-2; CDR3aa: CASSTLPGLAGSTDTQYF
j_gene: TRBJ2-2; v_gene: TRBV6-2/TRBV6-3; CDR3aa: CASSIHSGTQATGELFF
j_gene: TRBJ2-5; v_gene: TRBV9; CDR3aa: CASSVGGKAGGETQYF
j_gene: TRBJ2-3; v_gene: TRBV5-1; CDR3aa: CASSWPERGTDTQYF
j_gene: TRBJ2-3; v_gene: TRBV5-1; CDR3aa: CASSAGQGASTDTQYF
j_gene: TRBJ2-7; v_gene: TRBV7-9; CDR3aa: CASSHRAGGSEQYF
j_gene: TRBJ1-5; v_gene: TRBV5-1; CDR3aa: CASSFGEAGPQHF
j_gene: TRBJ2-6; v_gene: TRBV7-2; CDR3aa: CASSIRWGSGANVLTF
j_gene: TRBJ2-3; v_gene: TRBV5-1; CDR3aa: CASSLSNTQYF
j_gene: TRBJ2-3; v_gene: TRBV6-2/TRBV6-3; CDR3aa: CASGYGQTSTDTQYF
j_gene: TRBJ1-1; v_gene: TRBV11-3; CDR3aa: CASSGGFGNEAFF
j_gene: TRBJ2-5; v_gene: TRBV5-6; CDR3aa: CASSYGGSQETQYF
j_gene: TRBJ2-3; v_gene: TRBV12-3/TRBV12-4; CDR3aa: CASSLDSGYTDTQYF
j_gene: TRBJ2-7; v_gene: TRBV7-6; CDR3aa: CASSSQATRGGEQYF
j_gene: TRBJ1-5; v_gene: TRBV7-8; CDR3aa: CASSLAAGSNQPQHF
j_gene: TRBJ2-5; v_gene: TRBV5-1; CDR3aa: CASSFNKGTITQETQYF
j_gene: TRBJ2-6; v_gene: TRBV9; CDR3aa: CASSVARGHGGANVLTF
j_gene: TRBJ1-4; v_gene: TRBV20-1; CDR3aa: CSARAGGGREKLFF
j_gene: TRBJ1-2; v_gene: TRBV6-5; CDR3aa: CASLGTGKGYTF
j_gene: TRBJ1-3; v_gene: TRBV28; CDR3aa: CASSYRSTIYF
j_gene: TRBJ2-4; v_gene: TRBV28; CDR3aa: CASSFPGQGSIQYF
j_gene: TRBJ1-2; v_gene: TRBV5-5; CDR3aa: CASSLGQESYGYTF
j_gene: TRBJ2-7; v_gene: TRBV11-2; CDR3aa: CALKGLNPYEQYF
j_gene: TRBJ1-4; v_gene: TRBV20-1; CDR3aa: CSATPHGQNEKPFF